One sample yielded the 30 T cell receptor beta chains listed below, sequenced in a study of blood T cells in healthy people across ages. A second PCR of roughly 7 to 11 cycles used a sample-barcoded 5' primer and a J-beta primer mix. Via MiXCR, TCRdb re-called the 5' RACE reads, giving one row per CDR3 protein. The sample has about 1.6 million distinct CDR3 sequences, about 31% seen once. Sequenced: blood. Receptors originate from a woman in her thirties in good health.

The table lists this clonotype with a few counts. V and J are TRBV7-2 and TRBJ1-2; 8 bases fit TRBD1. Germline CDR1 reads SGHTA; CDR2 reads FQGNSA. The CDR3 is made up of 14 amino acids. V shed 5 bases, J shed 8 bases, and the junction held 10 bases outside the gene matches. CDR3 DNA: TGTGCCAGCAGCACGGACAGGGATGGGGTCGGCTACACCTTC. As protein: CASSTDRDGVGYTF.

V is TRBV18 and J is TRBJ2-1, with D possibly TRBD1 on 6 matching bases. Trimming removed 3 bases at V and 5 bases at J, with 14 bases between. The length of the CDR3 is 15 residues. The germline V gene encodes CDR1 KGHSH and CDR2 LQKENI. In nucleotides, the CDR3 is TGTGCCAGCTCACCGTCAGGGGCTGTTCACAATGAGCAGTTCTTC. It specifies CASSPSGAVHNEQFF.

The CDR3 sequence is CASSLGADTDTQYF. CDR3 in DNA: TGTGCCAGCAGCTTAGGCGCAGACACAGATACGCAGTATTTT. The chain carries TRBV7-2 and TRBJ2-3; D unresolved. Trimming shortened V by 1 base and J by 2 bases, and 7 bases separated the two germline ends. The CDR3 contains 14 residues. Germline V gives CDR1 SGHTA, CDR2 FQGNSA.

At least ten counts were recorded for this clonotype. This chain uses TRBV20-1 with TRBJ2-7; 10 bases are a match to TRBD2. Germline assignment: CDR1 DFQATT and CDR2 SNEGSKA (reference sequence). This CDR3 comprises 12 residues. J gave up 2 bases and V 7 bases, and 2 bases lay outside the gene matches. The CDR3 region is CSGLAGAYEQYF. The CDR3 nucleotides are TGCAGTGGTCTAGCGGGAGCCTACGAGCAGTACTTC.

This clonotype was detected a few times. V and J are TRBV20-1 and TRBJ2-7, with TRBD2 matching 7 bases. The tail of the sequence fits TRBJ2-5 better, so the J call may be wrong. Germline V gene sequence: CDR1 DFQATT, CDR2 SNEGSKA (reference sequence). The CDR3 is made up of 13 amino acids. For the CDR3, the DNA is TGCAGTGCCTTCCTGACTAGCTCGGGGACCCAGTACTTC. Amino acids: CSAFLTSSGTQYF.

V usage is TRBV18 and J usage is TRBJ2-7; D gene uncertain. The V gene's germline CDR1 is KGHSH and CDR2 LQKENI. The CDR3 contains 14 residues. V gave up 3 bases and J gave up 2 bases, with 11 bases separating them. This CDR3 is CASSPPILPYEQYF. The DNA for the CDR3 is TGTGCCAGCTCACCGCCTATACTCCCCTACGAGCAGTACTTC.

V usage is TRBV7-6 and J usage is TRBJ2-2; 7 positions agree with TRBD1. CDR3 length: 19 residues. The germline gives CDR1 SGHVS, CDR2 FNYEAQ. Germline trimming cut 2 bases from V and 1 base from J; bases unmatched to any gene: 13. CDR3 sequence reads: CASSLFPPPGGENTGELFF. CDR3 bases: TGTGCCAGCAGCTTATTCCCCCCCCCAGGGGGAGAGAACACCGGGGAGCTGTTTTTT.

The chain has TRBV30 and TRBJ2-4; D possibly corresponds to TRBD1 (5 bases). V shed 5 bases and J shed 3 bases, with 17 bases lying between them. There are 15 residues in the CDR3. In germline, CDR1 is GTSNPN, CDR2 SVGIG (reference sequence). Written as DNA, the CDR3 is TGTGCCTGGGCTAGACAGCCTATAGGCAAAAACATTCAGTACTTC. It specifies CAWARQPIGKNIQYF.

Ten or more counts support this clonotype. The rearrangement links TRBV29-1 to TRBJ2-1; D call uncertain. CDR3 length equals 12 residues. Germline-derived CDR1 and CDR2 are SQVTM and ANQGSEA. Trimming took 1 base from V and 1 from J, leaving 2 bases between them. CDR3: CSVEGSYNEQFF. The CDR3 DNA follows: TGCAGCGTTGAAGGTTCCTACAATGAGCAGTTCTTC.

This clonotype has more than one count but fewer than ten. The chain carries TRBV5-1 and TRBJ1-1; tentative D call: TRBD1 (6 bases). Looked up from germline, CDR1 is SGHRS and CDR2 is YFSETQ. With 4 bases removed from V and 0 bases from J, the gap between germline ends came to 13 bases. The CDR3 extends over 15 amino acids. CDR3 nucleotide sequence: TGCGCCAGCAGCAGTAGACAGGACCTGAACACTGAAGCTTTCTTT. It encodes CASSSRQDLNTEAFF.

This clonotype was picked up a small number of times. The gene calls are TRBV4-1 and TRBJ2-1; D is unclear. V shed 0 bases and J shed 0 bases, with 6 bases lying between them. This CDR3 is built from 15 residues. Germline V gives CDR1 MGHRA, CDR2 YSYEKL. The CDR3 sequence: CASSQETSSYNEQFF. DNA of the CDR3: TGCGCCAGCAGCCAAGAAACGAGCTCCTACAATGAGCAGTTCTTC.

There are a few counts of this clonotype. The chain combines TRBV20-1 with TRBJ1-2; TRBD1 aligns across 10 bases. With V trimmed by 5 bases and J by 8 bases, 5 bases remained unmatched. Germline V gives CDR1 DFQATT, CDR2 SNEGSKA (reference sequence). There are 12 residues in the CDR3. The CDR3 protein is CSAEDRGRGYTF. In nucleotides, the CDR3 is TGCAGTGCTGAAGACAGGGGGCGAGGCTACACCTTC.

This clonotype was seen more than once but under ten times. The chain joins TRBV20-1 to TRBJ2-5; 13 bases line up with TRBD2. V shed 6 bases, J shed 13 bases, and the junction held 5 bases outside the gene matches. The CDR3 length is 11 residues. Germline CDR1 and CDR2: DFQATT and SNEGSKA (reference sequence). The CDR3 is CSAGLAGAMYF. The CDR3 bases are TGCAGTGCAGGACTAGCGGGAGCCATGTACTTC.

This clonotype was observed a handful of times. The chain couples TRBV6-2 or TRBV6-3 to TRBJ2-4, with D tentatively TRBD1 (6 bases). The DNA end is more similar to TRBJ2-7, so the J call may be wrong. CDR1 is MNHEY and CDR2 is SVGEGT in the germline V gene. This CDR3 is 12 amino acids long. Here the CDR3 reads CASNKGQYEQYF. Written as DNA, the CDR3 is TGTGCCAGCAACAAAGGACAGTACGAGCAGTACTTC.

This clonotype was detected a few times. V usage is TRBV10-3 and J usage is TRBJ2-3; 7 positions agree with TRBD2. V shed 3 bases, J shed 10 bases, and the junction held 10 bases outside the gene matches. The CDR3 has 14 amino acids. Germline-derived CDR1 and CDR2 are ENHRY and SYGVKD. The CDR3 is CAISDPGLSIAQYF. The CDR3 DNA reads TGTGCCATCAGTGACCCGGGACTATCGATTGCGCAGTATTTT.

The V call is TRBV10-3, the J call TRBJ1-2, with 9 positions matching TRBD1. The CDR3 is made up of 14 amino acids. Germline CDR1 ENHRY, CDR2 SYGVKD. Trimming at V came to 5 bases and at J to 3 bases, leaving 4 bases not matched to a gene. This CDR3 is CAISKQGADYGYTF. Here the CDR3 DNA reads TGTGCCATCAGTAAACAGGGGGCGGACTATGGCTACACCTTC.

Of note for this clonotype: This could be a read error, since a much larger clone is one nucleotide away. This chain connects TRBV29-1 to TRBJ2-1; no clear D. Between the trimmed V and J ends, which lost 1 base and 2 bases, there was a span of 12 bases. This CDR3 is built from 15 residues. Germline CDR1 SQVTM, CDR2 ANQGSEA. CDR3 DNA sequence: TGCAGCGTTGAAGGCCAAGCGCCTACCTACAATGAGCAGTTCTTC. This encodes CSVEGQAPTYNEQFF.

The chain joins TRBV3-1 to TRBJ2-7; TRBD2 aligns across 10 bases. The germline V gene encodes CDR1 LGHDT and CDR2 YNNKEL (reference sequence). Losses at the gene ends were 6 bases for V and 6 bases for J; bases not matched to a gene: 8. This CDR3 spans 14 amino acids. CDR3 in DNA: TGTGCCAGCAGGATAGCGGGAGGACTGGGCGAGCAGTACTTC. Residues: CASRIAGGLGEQYF.

This clonotype has a single count. The chain links TRBV3-1 to TRBJ1-1, with D perhaps TRBD1 (6 bases). CDR3 length equals 16 residues. Germline CDR1 and CDR2: LGHDT and YNNKEL (reference sequence). V was pared by 5 bases and J by 0 bases, with 16 bases between. DNA of the CDR3: TGTGCCAGCAGCAGTGAGGGACAAATCATGAACACTGAAGCTTTCTTT. Translated, it gives CASSSEGQIMNTEAFF. The whole variable domain, remainder taken from reference TRBV3-1 and TRBJ1-1, is DTAVSQTPKYLVTQMGNDKSIKCEQNLGHDTMYWYKQDSKKFLKIMFSYNNKELIINETVPNRFSPKSPDKAHLNLHINSLELGDSAVYFCASSSEGQIMNTEAFFGQGTRLTVV.

The V call is TRBV18, the J call TRBJ2-1; 8 bases agree with TRBD1. Looked up from germline, CDR1 is KGHSH and CDR2 is LQKENI. The V segment lost 0 bases and the J segment 0 bases; nucleotides outside the gene matches: 4. The CDR3 extends over 17 amino acids. CDR3 DNA: TGTGCCAGCTCACCACCGTCCACAGGGGGCTCCTACAATGAGCAGTTCTTC. Protein: CASSPPSTGGSYNEQFF.

The chain uses TRBV14 and TRBJ2-1; possible D gene TRBD2, 6 bases. Trimming shortened V by 2 bases and J by 7 bases, and 18 bases separated the two germline ends. Germline CDR1 and CDR2: SGHDN and FVKESK. The CDR3 spans 16 residues. CDR3 nucleotide sequence: TGTGCCAGCAGCCAATTCGTAGCGGAGCCCGGGAATGAGCAGTTCTTC. This codes for CASSQFVAEPGNEQFF.

This clonotype was recorded a few times. The CDR3 is CSAPGTSGTYEQYF. The CDR3 DNA reads as TGCAGTGCTCCCGGGACTAGCGGTACCTACGAGCAGTACTTC. The chain carries TRBV20-1 and TRBJ2-7; 11 bases align to TRBD2. The V gene's germline CDR1 is DFQATT and CDR2 SNEGSKA (reference sequence). The CDR3 covers 14 residues. The V and J ends lost 5 bases and 2 bases, in that order; junction bases with no gene match: 5.

Comments on this clonotype: At one end, the junction sequence differs from germline, possibly due to a read error. V usage is TRBV4-1 and J usage is TRBJ2-5; D not certain. The germline gives CDR1 MGHRA, CDR2 YSYEKL. The CDR3 consists of 14 residues. The chain's CDR3 is CASSQGSTQETRYF. CDR3 nucleotides: TGCGCCAGCAGCCAAGGGTCGACCCAAGAGACCCGGTACTTC.

At least ten counts were recorded for this clonotype. The gene calls are TRBV20-1 and TRBJ1-5; 8 bases fit TRBD1. CDR3 length equals 14 residues. J gave up 9 bases and V 4 bases, and 11 bases lay outside the gene matches. From germline, CDR1 is DFQATT and CDR2 SNEGSKA (reference sequence). In nucleotides, the CDR3 is TGCAGTGCTATTGGGGACAGGTTGGTCGGGCCCCAGCATTTT. As protein: CSAIGDRLVGPQHF.

On this clonotype: Sequence at one end of the junction differs from germline and may be a read error. V gene TRBV20-1 combines with J gene TRBJ1-1; D unclear. The CDR3 runs 15 residues. Germline assignment: CDR1 DFQATT and CDR2 SNEGSKA (reference sequence). CDR3 sequence (DNA): TGCAGTGCTAGAGACACCAAGCGGGCGAACACTGAAGCTTTTTTT. This sequence encodes CSARDTKRANTEAFF.

V is TRBV9 and J is TRBJ2-5; 9 nucleotides agree with TRBD2. CDR1 and CDR2 from the germline V gene are SGDLS and YYNGEE. The CDR3 extends over 19 amino acids. V shed 3 bases and J 4 bases; nucleotides not matched to a gene: 19. The CDR3 DNA follows: TGTGCCAGCAGCGCCGGGGGACTAGCAGCCGGTACCATGGGAGAGACCCAGTACTTC. Translating it yields CASSAGGLAAGTMGETQYF.

The chain is built from TRBV28 and TRBJ2-7, with TRBD2 as a possible D gene (7 bases). The end of the DNA is better explained by TRBJ2-5, so the J call may be wrong. This CDR3 spans 15 amino acids. Germline CDR1 and CDR2: MDHEN and SYDVKM. The CDR3 DNA reads TGTGCCAGCTGGGGGAGCGGGAAGGGGGGAGAGACCCAGTACTTC. Its translation is CASWGSGKGGETQYF.

This clonotype occurred a few times. CDR3 sequence reads: CASTHQGGNQPQHF. CDR3 DNA: TGTGCCAGCACCCATCAAGGGGGAAATCAGCCCCAGCATTTT. The V call is TRBV6-2 or TRBV6-3, the J call TRBJ1-5; D perhaps matches TRBD1 (6 bases). The V end lost 7 bases, the J end lost 4 bases, and 14 bases lay between the germline ends. The CDR3 covers 14 residues. CDR1 MNHEY and CDR2 SVGEGT come from the germline V gene.

The chain carries TRBV20-1 and TRBJ2-7; D unresolved. The CDR3 runs to 13 residues. Trimming cost V 6 bases and J 3 bases, with 15 bases left between them. Per germline, CDR1 DFQATT and CDR2 SNEGSKA (reference sequence). The CDR3 is CSATGPSDYEQYF. CDR3 nucleotides: TGCAGTGCAACCGGACCCTCGGACTACGAGCAGTACTTC.

This clonotype came up a few times. The V call is TRBV29-1, the J call TRBJ1-5; TRBD1 matches at 8 bases. V lost 6 bases to trimming and J lost 3 bases; unmatched junction nucleotides: 7. Germline V gene data show CDR1 as SQVTM and CDR2 as ANQGSEA. The CDR3 covers 14 residues. CDR3 coding DNA: TGCAGCGTCGCCACAGGGGGAAACAATCAGCCCCAGCATTTT. Residues: CSVATGGNNQPQHF.